This T cell receptor beta chain was retrieved from a study of cytomegalovirus exposure and HLA in healthy donors. General observations from the study: It was reportedly the case that the classifier diagnosed cytomegalovirus status with high specificity and sensitivity.

V trimming: 4 bases; J trimming: 8 bases; junction bases outside the gene matches: 13. CDR1 is LNHDA and CDR2 is SQIVND in the germline V gene (reference sequence). This CDR3 has 15 amino acids. About this clone itself: Its antigen is unknown.

Primers included in the PCR were 60 Vbeta and 13 Jbeta primers. Some clones are missing from TCRdb's copy, which holds only in-frame ones; the method was immunoSEQ multiplex PCR. The top ten clones hold more than 0.95% of a sample with under 150,000 clones, approximately 79% of them seen once. Material for sequencing was PBMCs. V is TRBV19 and J is TRBJ1-2; 7 nucleotides line up with TRBD1. The sequence was collected from a man aged 18-30 years in good health and CMV-seronegative. The CDR3 here is CASSKGQVSVVGYTF. The CDR3 DNA reads TGTGCCAGTAGTAAAGGACAGGTATCAGTCGTCGGCTACACCTTC.